The T cell receptor beta chain under discussion was sequenced for a study of human T cells and chemical hapten exposure. Study observations and caveats: It was expanded TCRs that formed significantly more large CDR3 similarity clusters than controls did.

Time point meaning: pre-sensitization, week 0. Treatment given: therapeutic diphenylcyclopropenone sensitization with weekly scalp DPC. Participating donors were patients with alopecia, aged 18 to 70 years, considered appropriate candidates for DPC. The authors extracted total RNA from unfractionated whole blood. Via MiXCR, TCRdb re-called the RACE reads, giving one row per CDR3 protein. The sample carries roughly 380,000 distinct CDR3 sequences, around 5.5% recorded once. This clonotype was seen ten or more times. Its target is unknown. CDR1 is MDHEN, CDR2 SYDVKM, per germline. The CDR3 is 14 residues long. Losses at the gene ends were 6 bases for V and 3 bases for J; bases not matched to a gene: 7.

The sequencing here drew on whole blood, taken in connection with sensitization to the hapten diphenylcyclopropenone (DPC). The genes are TRBV28 and TRBJ2-5; 7 positions agree with TRBD1. This TCR was sampled from a woman aged 45-65 years with alopecia areata. Some clones in this sample may be carry-over from other donors' samples. The CDR3 here is CASSPPGTEETQYF. The CDR3 DNA is TGTGCCAGCAGCCCTCCCGGGACAGAAGAGACCCAGTACTTC. Variable domain in full (rest from reference TRBV28 and TRBJ2-5): DVKVTQSSRYLVKRTGEKVFLECVQDMDHENMFWYRQDPGLGLRLIYFSYDVKMKEKGDIPEGYSVSREKKERFSLILESASTNQTSMYLCASSPPGTEETQYFGPGTRLLVL.